The clone carrying this T cell receptor beta chain was seen only once. This record belongs to a study of blood T cell repertoires in COVID-19. Whole-study context: The analysed material was cDNA or gDNA that came from T cells, B-cell-depleted T cells, or PBMCs.

Authors' methods: Estimation of nucleated cell counts relied on the amplification of reference gene primers. Generated by immunoSEQ multiplex PCR, the TCRdb table keeps only in-frame clones and is missing some. D and trimming were read from the DNA, whereas the V and J calls and clone size are those reported in that table. Of roughly 160,000 clones listed, approximately 91% are singletons. Germline loops: CDR1 LNHDA, CDR2 SQIVND (reference sequence). Unmatched junction bases numbered 7, after V lost 5 bases and J lost 8 bases. This CDR3 is built from 15 residues. This clonotype was sampled from a man between 45 and 60 years old with acute or convalescent COVID-19. The chain carries TRBV19 and TRBJ1-6; 9 positions agree with TRBD1. The sample taken for sequencing was peripheral blood. The CDR3 here is CASSVGQGSDSPLHF. CDR3 coding DNA: TGTGCCAGTAGTGTAGGACAGGGGTCGGATTCACCCCTCCACTTT.